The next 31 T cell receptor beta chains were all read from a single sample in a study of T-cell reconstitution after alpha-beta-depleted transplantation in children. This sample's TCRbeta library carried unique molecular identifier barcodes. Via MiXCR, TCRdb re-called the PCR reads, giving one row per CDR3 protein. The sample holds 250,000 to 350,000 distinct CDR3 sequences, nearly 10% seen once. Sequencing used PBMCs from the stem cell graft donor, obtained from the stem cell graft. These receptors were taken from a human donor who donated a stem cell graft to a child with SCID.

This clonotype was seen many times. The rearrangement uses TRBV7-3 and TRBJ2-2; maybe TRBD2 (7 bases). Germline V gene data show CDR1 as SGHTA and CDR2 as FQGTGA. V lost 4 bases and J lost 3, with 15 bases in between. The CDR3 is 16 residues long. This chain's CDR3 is CASSSLGGPDTGELFF. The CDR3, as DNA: TGTGCCAGCAGCTCCCTGGGGGGGCCAGACACCGGGGAGCTGTTTTTT.

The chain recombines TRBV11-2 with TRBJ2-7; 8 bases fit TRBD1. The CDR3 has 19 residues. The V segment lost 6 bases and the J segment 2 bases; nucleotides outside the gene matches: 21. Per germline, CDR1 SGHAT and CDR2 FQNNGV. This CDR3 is CASSHREQPEDRVPYEQYF. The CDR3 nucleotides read TGTGCCAGCAGTCATAGAGAGCAACCCGAGGACAGGGTCCCCTACGAGCAGTACTTC.

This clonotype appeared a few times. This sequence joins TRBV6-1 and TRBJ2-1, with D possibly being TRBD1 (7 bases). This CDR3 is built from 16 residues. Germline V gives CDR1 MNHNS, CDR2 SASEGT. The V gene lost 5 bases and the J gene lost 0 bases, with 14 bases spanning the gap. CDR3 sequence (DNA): TGTGCCAGCAGTCGAACAGGGGACTTCTCCTACAATGAGCAGTTCTTC. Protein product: CASSRTGDFSYNEQFF.

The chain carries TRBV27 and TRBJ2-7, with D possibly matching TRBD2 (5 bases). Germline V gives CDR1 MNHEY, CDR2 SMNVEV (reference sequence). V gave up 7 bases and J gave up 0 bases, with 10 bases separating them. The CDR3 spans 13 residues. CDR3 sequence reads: CASIREGSYEQYF. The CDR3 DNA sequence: TGTGCCAGCATCAGAGAGGGCTCCTACGAGCAGTACTTC.

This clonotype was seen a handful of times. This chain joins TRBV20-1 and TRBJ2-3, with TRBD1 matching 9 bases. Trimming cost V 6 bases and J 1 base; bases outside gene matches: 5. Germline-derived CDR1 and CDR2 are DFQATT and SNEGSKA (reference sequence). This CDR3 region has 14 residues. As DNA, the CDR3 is TGCAGTGCGAGATGGACAGGGGGCACAGATACGCAGTATTTT. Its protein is CSARWTGGTDTQYF.

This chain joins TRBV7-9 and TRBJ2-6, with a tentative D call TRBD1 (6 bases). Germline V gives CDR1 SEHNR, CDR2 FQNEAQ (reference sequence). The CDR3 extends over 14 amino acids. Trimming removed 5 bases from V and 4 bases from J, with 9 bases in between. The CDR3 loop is CASSTDRGANVLTF. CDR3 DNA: TGTGCCAGCAGCACAGACAGGGGGGCCAACGTCCTGACTTTC. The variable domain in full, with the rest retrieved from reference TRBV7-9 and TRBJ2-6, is DTGVSQNPRHKITKRGQNVTFRCDPISEHNRLYWYRQTLGQGPEFLTYFQNEAQLEKSRLLSDRFSAERPKGSFSTLEIQRTEQGDSAMYLCASSTDRGANVLTFGAGSRLTVL.

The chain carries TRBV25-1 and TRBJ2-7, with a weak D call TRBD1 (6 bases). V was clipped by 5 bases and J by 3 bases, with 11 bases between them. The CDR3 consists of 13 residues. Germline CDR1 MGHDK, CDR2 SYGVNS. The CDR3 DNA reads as TGTGCCAGCAGTTCAGCAGGGGACTACGAGCAGTACTTC. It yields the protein CASSSAGDYEQYF.

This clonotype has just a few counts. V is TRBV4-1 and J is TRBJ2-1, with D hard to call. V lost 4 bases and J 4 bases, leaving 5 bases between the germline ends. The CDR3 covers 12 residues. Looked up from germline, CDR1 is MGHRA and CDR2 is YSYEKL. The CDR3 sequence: CASSRGYNEQFF. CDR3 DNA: TGCGCCAGCAGCCGTGGGTACAATGAGCAGTTCTTC.

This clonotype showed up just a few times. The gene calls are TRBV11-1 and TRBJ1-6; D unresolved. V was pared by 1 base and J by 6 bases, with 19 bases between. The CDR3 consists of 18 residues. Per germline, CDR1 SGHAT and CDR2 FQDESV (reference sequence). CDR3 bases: TGTGCCAGCAGCTTAGGAGGCTCTGCGGGAGCCCCTAATTCACCCCTCCACTTT. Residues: CASSLGGSAGAPNSPLHF.

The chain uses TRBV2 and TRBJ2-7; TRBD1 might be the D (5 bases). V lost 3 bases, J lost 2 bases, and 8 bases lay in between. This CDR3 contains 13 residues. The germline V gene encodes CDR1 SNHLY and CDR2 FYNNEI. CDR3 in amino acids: CASSDRVTYEQYF. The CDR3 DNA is TGTGCCAGCAGTGACAGGGTAACCTACGAGCAGTACTTC.

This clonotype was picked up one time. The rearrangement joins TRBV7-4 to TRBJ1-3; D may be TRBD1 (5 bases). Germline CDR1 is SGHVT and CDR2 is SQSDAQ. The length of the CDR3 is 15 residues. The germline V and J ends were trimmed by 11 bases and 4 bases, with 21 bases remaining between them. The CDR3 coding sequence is TGTGCCTGCTCCGGGACCTCCGTGGGGGGAAACACCATATATTTT. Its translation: CACSGTSVGGNTIYF.

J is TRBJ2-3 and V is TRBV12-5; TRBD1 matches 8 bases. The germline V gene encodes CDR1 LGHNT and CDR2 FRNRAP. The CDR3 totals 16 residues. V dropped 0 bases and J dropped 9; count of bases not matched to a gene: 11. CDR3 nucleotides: TGTGCTAGTGGTTTGGTACAGACGCAGGGGGCGCTCACGCAGTATTTT. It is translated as CASGLVQTQGALTQYF.

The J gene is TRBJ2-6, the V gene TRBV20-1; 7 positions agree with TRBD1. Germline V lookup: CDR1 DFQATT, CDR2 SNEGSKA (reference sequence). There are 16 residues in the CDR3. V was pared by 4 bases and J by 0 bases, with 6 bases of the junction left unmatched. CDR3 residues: CSAMAGGSSGANVLTF. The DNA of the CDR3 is TGCAGTGCTATGGCAGGGGGAAGCTCTGGGGCCAACGTCCTGACTTTC.

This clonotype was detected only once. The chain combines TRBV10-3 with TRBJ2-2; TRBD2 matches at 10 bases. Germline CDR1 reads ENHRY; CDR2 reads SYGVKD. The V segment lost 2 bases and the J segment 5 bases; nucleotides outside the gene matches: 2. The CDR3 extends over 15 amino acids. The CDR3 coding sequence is TGTGCCATCAGTGAGGGACTAGCGGTTACCGGGGAGCTGTTTTTT. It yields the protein CAISEGLAVTGELFF.

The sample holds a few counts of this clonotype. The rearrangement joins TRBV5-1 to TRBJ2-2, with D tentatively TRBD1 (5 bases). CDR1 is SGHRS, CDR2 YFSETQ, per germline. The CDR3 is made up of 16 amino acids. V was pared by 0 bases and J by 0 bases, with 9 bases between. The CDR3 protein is CASSLAAGPNTGELFF. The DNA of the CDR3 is TGCGCCAGCAGCTTGGCCGCAGGGCCGAACACCGGGGAGCTGTTTTTT.

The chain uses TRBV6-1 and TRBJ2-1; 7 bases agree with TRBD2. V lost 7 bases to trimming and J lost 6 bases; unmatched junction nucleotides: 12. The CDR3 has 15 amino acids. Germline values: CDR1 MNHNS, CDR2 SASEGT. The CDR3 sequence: CASTILGGWSNEQFF. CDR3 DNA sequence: TGTGCCAGCACCATCCTGGGGGGGTGGAGCAATGAGCAGTTCTTC.

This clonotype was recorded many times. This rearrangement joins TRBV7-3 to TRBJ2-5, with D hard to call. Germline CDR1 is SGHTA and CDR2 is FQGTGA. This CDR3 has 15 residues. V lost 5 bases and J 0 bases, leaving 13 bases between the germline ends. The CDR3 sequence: CASSPQGLNQETQYF. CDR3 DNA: TGTGCCAGCAGCCCCCAAGGTCTGAACCAAGAGACCCAGTACTTC. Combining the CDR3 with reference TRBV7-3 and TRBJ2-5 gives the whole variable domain GAGVSQTPSNKVTEKGKYVELRCDPISGHTALYWYRQSLGQGPEFLIYFQGTGAADDSGLPNDRFFAVRPEGSVSTLKIQRTERGDSAVYLCASSPQGLNQETQYFGPGTRLLVL.

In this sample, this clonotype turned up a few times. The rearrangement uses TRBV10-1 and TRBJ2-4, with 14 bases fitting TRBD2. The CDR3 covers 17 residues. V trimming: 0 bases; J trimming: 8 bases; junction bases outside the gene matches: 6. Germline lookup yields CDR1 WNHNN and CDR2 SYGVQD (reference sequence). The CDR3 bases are TGCGCCAGCAGTGAGTCGACTAGCGGGGGGGCGGTCGACATTCAGTACTTC. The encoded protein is CASSESTSGGAVDIQYF.

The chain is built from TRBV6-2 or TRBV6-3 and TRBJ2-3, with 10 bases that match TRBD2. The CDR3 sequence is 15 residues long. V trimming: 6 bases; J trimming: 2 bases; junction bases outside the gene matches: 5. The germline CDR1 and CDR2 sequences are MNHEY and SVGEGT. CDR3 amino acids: CASRHGTSDTDTQYF. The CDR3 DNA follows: TGTGCCAGCAGGCACGGGACTAGCGACACAGATACGCAGTATTTT.

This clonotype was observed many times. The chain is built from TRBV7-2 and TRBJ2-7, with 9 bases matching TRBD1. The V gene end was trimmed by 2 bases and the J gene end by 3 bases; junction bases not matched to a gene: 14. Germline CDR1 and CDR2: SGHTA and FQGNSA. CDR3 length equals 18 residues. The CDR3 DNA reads TGTGCCAGCAGCTTATTCGGACAGGGGCTTCCCTCAGACTACGAGCAGTACTTC. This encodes CASSLFGQGLPSDYEQYF.

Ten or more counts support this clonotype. The CDR3 is CASSNRETQYF. As DNA, the CDR3 is TGTGCCAGCAGTAACCGGGAGACCCAGTACTTC. The rearrangement links TRBV12-3 or TRBV12-4 to TRBJ2-5, with D unclear. V shed 5 bases and J shed 5 bases, with 6 bases lying between them. This CDR3 contains 11 residues.

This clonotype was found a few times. The CDR3 DNA follows: TGCGCCAGCAGCTTGGGGCAGGAGACGCGAGCTTTCTTT. It codes for CASSLGQETRAFF. The chain couples TRBV5-1 to TRBJ1-1; D ambiguous. Trimming pared 0 bases from V and 10 bases from J, leaving 13 bases between. The length of the CDR3 is 13 residues. Germline CDR1 reads SGHRS; CDR2 reads YFSETQ.

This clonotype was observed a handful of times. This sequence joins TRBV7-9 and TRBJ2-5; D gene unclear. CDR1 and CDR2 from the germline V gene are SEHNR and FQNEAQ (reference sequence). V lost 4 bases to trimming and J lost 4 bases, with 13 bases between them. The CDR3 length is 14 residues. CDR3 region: CASSSARVVETQYF. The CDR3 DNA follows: TGTGCCAGCAGCTCAGCAAGGGTAGTAGAGACCCAGTACTTC.

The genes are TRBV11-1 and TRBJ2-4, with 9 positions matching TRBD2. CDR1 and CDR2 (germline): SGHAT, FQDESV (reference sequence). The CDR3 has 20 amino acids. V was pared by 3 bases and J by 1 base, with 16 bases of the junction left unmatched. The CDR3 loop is CASSFSTAAIAGVAKNIQYF. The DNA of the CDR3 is TGTGCCAGCAGCTTCTCGACCGCCGCTATAGCGGGGGTGGCCAAAAACATTCAGTACTTC.

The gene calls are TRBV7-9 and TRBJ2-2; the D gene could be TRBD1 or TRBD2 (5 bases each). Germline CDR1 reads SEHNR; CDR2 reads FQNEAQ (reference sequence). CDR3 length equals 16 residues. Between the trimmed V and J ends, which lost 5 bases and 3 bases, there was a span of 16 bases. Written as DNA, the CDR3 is TGTGCCAGCAGCCCCCCCAGGGCGGGCCACACCGGGGAGCTGTTTTTT. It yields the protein CASSPPRAGHTGELFF.

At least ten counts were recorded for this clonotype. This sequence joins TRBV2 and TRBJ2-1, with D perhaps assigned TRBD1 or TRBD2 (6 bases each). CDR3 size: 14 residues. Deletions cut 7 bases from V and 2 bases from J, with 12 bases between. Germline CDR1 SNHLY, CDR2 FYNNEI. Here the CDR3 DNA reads TGTGCCAGCAAATTGGAGGGGGCCTACAATGAGCAGTTCTTC. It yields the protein CASKLEGAYNEQFF.

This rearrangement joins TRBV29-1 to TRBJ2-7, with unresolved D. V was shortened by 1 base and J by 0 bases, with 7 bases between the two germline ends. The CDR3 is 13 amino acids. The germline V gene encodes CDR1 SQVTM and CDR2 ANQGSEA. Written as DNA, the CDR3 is TGCAGCGTTGAAGGGAAGAGCTCCTACGAGCAGTACTTC. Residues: CSVEGKSSYEQYF.

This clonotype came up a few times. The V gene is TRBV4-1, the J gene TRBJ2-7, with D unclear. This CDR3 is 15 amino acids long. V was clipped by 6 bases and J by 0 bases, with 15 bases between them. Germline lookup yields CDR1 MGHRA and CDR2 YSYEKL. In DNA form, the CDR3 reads TGCGCCAGCAGGTCGAGGCCCAATCTCTCCTACGAGCAGTACTTC. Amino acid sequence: CASRSRPNLSYEQYF.

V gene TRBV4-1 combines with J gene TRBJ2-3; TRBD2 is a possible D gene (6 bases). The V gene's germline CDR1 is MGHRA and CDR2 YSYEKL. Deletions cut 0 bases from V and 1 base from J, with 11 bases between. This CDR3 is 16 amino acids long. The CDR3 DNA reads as TGCGCCAGCAGCCAAGAGGAAGGCGGGGGCACAGATACGCAGTATTTT. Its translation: CASSQEEGGGTDTQYF.

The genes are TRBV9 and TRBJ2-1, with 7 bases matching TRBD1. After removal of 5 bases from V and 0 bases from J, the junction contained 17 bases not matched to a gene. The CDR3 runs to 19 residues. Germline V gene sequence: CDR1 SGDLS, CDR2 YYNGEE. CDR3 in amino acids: CASRGNRGRSFPSYNEQFF. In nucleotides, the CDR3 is TGTGCCAGCAGGGGGAACAGGGGACGTAGCTTTCCCTCCTACAATGAGCAGTTCTTC.

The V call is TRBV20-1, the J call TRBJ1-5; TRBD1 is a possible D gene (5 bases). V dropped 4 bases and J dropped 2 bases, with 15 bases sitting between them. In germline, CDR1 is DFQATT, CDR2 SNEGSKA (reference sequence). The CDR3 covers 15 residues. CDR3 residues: CSANPGTGGNQPQHF. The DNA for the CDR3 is TGCAGTGCTAACCCCGGGACGGGCGGCAATCAGCCCCAGCATTTT.